This TCR beta chain was retrieved from a study of Ad26.COV2.S vaccination and SARS-CoV-2 variants. Study at large: Donor was assigned to the Ad26.COV2.S arm of trial COV1001.

The treatment here: around 19 received Ad26.COV2.S at low or high dose, single or two shots; about 5 received placebo; per-sample allocation not given. Day 63 following the first vaccine or placebo injection was when the samples were taken. Per germline, CDR1 SGHNT and CDR2 YYREEE (reference sequence). V lost 4 bases to trimming and J lost 7 bases, with 11 bases between them. This CDR3 has 13 residues. The repertoire was sequenced with immunoSEQ multiplex PCR; TCRdb's copy has only in-frame clones and lacks some. The data contain around 450,000 clones, 90% of them seen just once; the ten biggest clones take up about 4.5%. This clone was recorded only once.

The source is a person between 18 and 65 years old who received the Ad26.COV2.S COVID-19 vaccine or a placebo. This chain uses TRBV5-4 with TRBJ2-2; a weak D match, TRBD1 (5 bases). Source: peripheral blood, taken in a trial of Ad26.COV2.S vaccine versus placebo. The CDR3 region is CASSILGVGELFF. CDR3 sequence (DNA): TGTGCCAGCAGCATTCTAGGGGTCGGGGAGCTGTTTTTT. Full variable domain (rest looked up from reference TRBV5-4 and TRBJ2-2): ETGVTQSPTHLIKTRGQQVTLRCSSQSGHNTVSWYQQALGQGPQFIFQYYREEENGRGNFPPRFSGLQFPNYSSELNVNALELDDSALYLCASSILGVGELFFGEGSRLTVL.